This T cell receptor (beta chain) stems from a study of T cells after yellow fever vaccination. The 5'RACE template-switching step produced TCR cDNA and added a universal primer site and UMIs. TCRdb used MiXCR to reprocess the 5' RACE reads, holding one entry per CDR3 protein. This sample yields approximately 340,000 distinct CDR3 sequences, of which 8.7% are seen a single time; about a sixth belongs to the top ten. On this clonotype itself: Its antigen is as yet unknown.

This CDR3 comprises 14 residues. The V gene lost 0 bases and the J gene lost 4 bases, with 7 bases spanning the gap. CDR1 is SGHNT and CDR2 is YYREEE in the germline V gene (reference sequence). Regarding the study as a whole: The study found a weaker secondary response that peaked faster, day 5 versus 15. Overlap between CD4 and CD8 compartments was detected for a small share of clonotypes.

The gene calls are TRBV5-4 and TRBJ2-2, with a tentative D call TRBD1 (6 bases). The sequence was obtained from a man younger than 35 who received the YFV17D yellow fever vaccine. This specimen consisted of PBMCs, obtained on the day of the first yellow fever vaccination. DNA for the CDR3: TGTGCCAGCAGCTTGGCCAGGGGCACCGGGGAGCTGTTTTTT. This gives the protein CASSLARGTGELFF.